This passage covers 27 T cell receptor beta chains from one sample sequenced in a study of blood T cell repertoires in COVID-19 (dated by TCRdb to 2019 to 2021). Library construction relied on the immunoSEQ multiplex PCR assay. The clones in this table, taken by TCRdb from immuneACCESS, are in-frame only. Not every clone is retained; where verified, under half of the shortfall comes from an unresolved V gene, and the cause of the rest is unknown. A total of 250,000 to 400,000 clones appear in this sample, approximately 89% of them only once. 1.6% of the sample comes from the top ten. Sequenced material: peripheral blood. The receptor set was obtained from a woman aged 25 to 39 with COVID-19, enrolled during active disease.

The chain's CDR3 is CSVDPGFGTEAFF. CDR3 bases: TGCAGCGTTGACCCAGGCTTCGGCACTGAAGCTTTCTTT. The J gene is TRBJ1-1, the V gene TRBV29-1; D unclear. This CDR3 contains 13 residues. Trimming pared 3 bases from V and 4 bases from J, leaving 12 bases between. Germline V gene data show CDR1 as SQVTM and CDR2 as ANQGSEA.

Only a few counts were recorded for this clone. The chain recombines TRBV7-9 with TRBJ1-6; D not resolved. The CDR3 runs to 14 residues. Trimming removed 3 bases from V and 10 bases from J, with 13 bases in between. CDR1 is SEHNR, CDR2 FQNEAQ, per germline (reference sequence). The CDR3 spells CASSFMSQFSPLHF. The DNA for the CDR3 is TGTGCCAGCAGCTTTATGAGCCAATTCTCACCCCTCCACTTT.

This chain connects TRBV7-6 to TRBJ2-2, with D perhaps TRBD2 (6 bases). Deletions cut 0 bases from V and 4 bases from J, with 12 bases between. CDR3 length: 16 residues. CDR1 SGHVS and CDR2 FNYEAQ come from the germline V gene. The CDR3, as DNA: TGTGCCAGCAGCTTAGCGGGGAGGAGGGGCACCGGGGAGCTGTTTTTT. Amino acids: CASSLAGRRGTGELFF.

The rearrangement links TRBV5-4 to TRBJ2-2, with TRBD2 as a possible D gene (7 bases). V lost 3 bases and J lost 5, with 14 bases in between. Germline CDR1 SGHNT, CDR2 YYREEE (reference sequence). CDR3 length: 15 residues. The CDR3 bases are TGTGCCAGCAGCTCCGGGGGGCTCGGGACCGGGGAGCTGTTTTTT. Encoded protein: CASSSGGLGTGELFF.

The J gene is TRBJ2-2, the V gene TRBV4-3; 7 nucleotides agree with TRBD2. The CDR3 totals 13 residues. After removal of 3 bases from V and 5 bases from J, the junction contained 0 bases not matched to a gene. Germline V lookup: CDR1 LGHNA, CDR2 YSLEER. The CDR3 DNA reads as TGCGCCAGCAGCCAGGGGGGGACCGGGGAGCTGTTTTTT. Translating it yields CASSQGGTGELFF.

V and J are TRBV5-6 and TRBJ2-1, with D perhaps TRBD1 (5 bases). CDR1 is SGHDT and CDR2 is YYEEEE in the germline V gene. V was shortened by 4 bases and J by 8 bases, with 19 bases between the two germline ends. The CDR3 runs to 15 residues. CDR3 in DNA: TGTGCCAGCAGCCCAGCAACAGGTTTGGGTGATGAGCAGTTCTTC. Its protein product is CASSPATGLGDEQFF.

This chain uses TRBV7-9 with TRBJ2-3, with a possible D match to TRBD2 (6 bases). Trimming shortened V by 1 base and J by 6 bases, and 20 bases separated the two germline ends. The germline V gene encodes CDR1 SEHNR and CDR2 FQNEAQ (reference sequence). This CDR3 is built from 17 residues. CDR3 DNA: TGTGCCAGCAGCTTAGAGGGGACTCGGTACTGGGCGGATACGCAGTATTTT. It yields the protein CASSLEGTRYWADTQYF.

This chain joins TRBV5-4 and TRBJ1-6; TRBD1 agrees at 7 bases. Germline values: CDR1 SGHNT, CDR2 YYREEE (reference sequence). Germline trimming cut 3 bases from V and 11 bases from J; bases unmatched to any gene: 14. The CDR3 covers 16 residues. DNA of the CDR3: TGTGCCAGCAGCTCGGCGACGACAGGGACCATGGCACCCCTCCACTTT. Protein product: CASSSATTGTMAPLHF.

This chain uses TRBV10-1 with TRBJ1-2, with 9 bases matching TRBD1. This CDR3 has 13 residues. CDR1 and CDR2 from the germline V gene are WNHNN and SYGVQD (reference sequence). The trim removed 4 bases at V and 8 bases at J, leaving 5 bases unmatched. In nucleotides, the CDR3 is TGCGCCAGCAGTGGGACAGGGGACGAGGGCTACACCTTC. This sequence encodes CASSGTGDEGYTF.

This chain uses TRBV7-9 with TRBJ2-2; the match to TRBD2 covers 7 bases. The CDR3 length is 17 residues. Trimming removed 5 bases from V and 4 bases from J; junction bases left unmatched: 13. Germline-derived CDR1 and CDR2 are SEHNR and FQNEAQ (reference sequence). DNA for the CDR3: TGTGCCAGCAGCGCACCGATAACTAGCGCGCTCACCGGGGAGCTGTTTTTT. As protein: CASSAPITSALTGELFF. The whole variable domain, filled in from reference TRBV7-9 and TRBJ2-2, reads DTGVSQNPRHKITKRGQNVTFRCDPISEHNRLYWYRQTLGQGPEFLTYFQNEAQLEKSRLLSDRFSAERPKGSFSTLEIQRTEQGDSAMYLCASSAPITSALTGELFFGEGSRLTVL.

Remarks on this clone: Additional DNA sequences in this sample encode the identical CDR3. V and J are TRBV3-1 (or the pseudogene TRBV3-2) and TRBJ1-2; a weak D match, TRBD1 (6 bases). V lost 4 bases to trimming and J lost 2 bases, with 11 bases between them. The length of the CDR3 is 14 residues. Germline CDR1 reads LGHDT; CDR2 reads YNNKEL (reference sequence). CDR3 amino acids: CASSLLTGNYGYTF. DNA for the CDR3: TGTGCCAGCAGCCTCCTGACAGGAAACTATGGCTACACCTTC.

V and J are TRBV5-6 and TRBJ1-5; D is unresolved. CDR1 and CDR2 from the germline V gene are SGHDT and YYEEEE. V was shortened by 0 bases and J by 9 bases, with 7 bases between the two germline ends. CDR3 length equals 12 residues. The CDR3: CASSLAGGPQHF. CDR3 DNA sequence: TGTGCCAGCAGCTTGGCCGGTGGGCCCCAGCATTTT.

CDR3 nucleotides: TGTGCCAGTAGTACCAGGACAGCAACTAATGAAAAACTGTTTTTT. Protein sequence: CASSTRTATNEKLFF. The gene calls are TRBV19 and TRBJ1-4, with D maybe TRBD1 (6 bases). The CDR3 has 15 amino acids. Trimming took 4 bases from V and 0 from J, leaving 9 bases between them. The germline gives CDR1 LNHDA, CDR2 SQIVND (reference sequence).

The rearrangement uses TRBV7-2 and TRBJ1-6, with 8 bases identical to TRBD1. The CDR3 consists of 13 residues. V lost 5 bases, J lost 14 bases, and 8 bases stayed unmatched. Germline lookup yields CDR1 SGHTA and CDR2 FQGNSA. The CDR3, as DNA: TGTGCCAGCAGCATAAACAGGGGGGGAACCCTCCACTTT. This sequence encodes CASSINRGGTLHF.

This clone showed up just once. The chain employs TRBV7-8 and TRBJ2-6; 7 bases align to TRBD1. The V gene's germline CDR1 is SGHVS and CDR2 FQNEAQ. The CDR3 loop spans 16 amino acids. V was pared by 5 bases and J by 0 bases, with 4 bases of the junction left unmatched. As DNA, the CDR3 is TGTGCCAGCAGCAAATACAGGGGCTCTGGGGCCAACGTCCTGACTTTC. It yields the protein CASSKYRGSGANVLTF.

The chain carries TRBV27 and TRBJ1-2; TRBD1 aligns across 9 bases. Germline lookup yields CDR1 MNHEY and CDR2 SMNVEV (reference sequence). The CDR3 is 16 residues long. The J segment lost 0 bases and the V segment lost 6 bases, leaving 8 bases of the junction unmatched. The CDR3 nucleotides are TGTGCCAGCAGCCTCGGACAGGGGATAGCTAACTATGGCTACACCTTC. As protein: CASSLGQGIANYGYTF.

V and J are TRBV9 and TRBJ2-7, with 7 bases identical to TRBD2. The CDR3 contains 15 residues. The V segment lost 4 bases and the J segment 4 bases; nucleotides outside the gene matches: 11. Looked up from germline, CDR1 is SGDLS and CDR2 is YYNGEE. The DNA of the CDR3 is TGTGCCAGCAGCCCATTGGGGTTGGGGGGGTACGAGCAGTACTTC. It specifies CASSPLGLGGYEQYF. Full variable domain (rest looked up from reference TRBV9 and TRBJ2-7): DSGVTQTPKHLITATGQRVTLRCSPRSGDLSVYWYQQSLDQGLQFLIQYYNGEERAKGNILERFSAQQFPDLHSELNLSSLELGDSALYFCASSPLGLGGYEQYFGPGTRLTVT.

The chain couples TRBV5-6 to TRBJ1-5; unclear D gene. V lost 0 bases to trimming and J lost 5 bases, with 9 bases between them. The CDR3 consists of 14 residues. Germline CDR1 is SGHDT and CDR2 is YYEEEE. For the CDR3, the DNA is TGTGCCAGCAGCTTGGCCAGATATGATCAGCCCCAGCATTTT. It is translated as CASSLARYDQPQHF.

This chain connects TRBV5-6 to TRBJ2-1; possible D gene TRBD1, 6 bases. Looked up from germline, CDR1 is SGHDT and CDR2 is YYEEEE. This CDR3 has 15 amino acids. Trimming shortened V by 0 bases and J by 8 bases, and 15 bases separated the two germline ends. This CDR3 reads CASSLGVLRGHEQFF. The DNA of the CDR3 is TGTGCCAGCAGCTTGGGGGTCCTCAGGGGTCATGAGCAGTTCTTC.

The CDR3 is CASSHRRGWNTIYF. CDR3 bases: TGTGCCAGCAGCCATCGGAGGGGCTGGAACACCATATATTTT. The V gene is TRBV5-8, the J gene TRBJ1-3, with D possibly TRBD1 on 5 matching bases. In germline, CDR1 is SGHTS, CDR2 YDEGEE. The CDR3 runs 14 residues. Trimming stripped 4 bases from V and 7 bases from J, with 15 bases between. The full variable domain, completed using reference TRBV5-8 and TRBJ1-3, is EAGVTQSPTHLIKTRGQQATLRCSPISGHTSVYWYQQALGLGLQFLLWYDEGEERNRGNFPPRFSGRQFPNYSSELNVNALELEDSALYLCASSHRRGWNTIYFGEGSWLTVV.

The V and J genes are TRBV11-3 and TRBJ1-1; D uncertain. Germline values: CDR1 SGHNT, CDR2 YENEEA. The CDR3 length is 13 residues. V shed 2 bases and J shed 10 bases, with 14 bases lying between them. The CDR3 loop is CASSLSPSIGAFF. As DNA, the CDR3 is TGTGCCAGCAGCTTATCCCCTAGTATCGGAGCTTTCTTT.

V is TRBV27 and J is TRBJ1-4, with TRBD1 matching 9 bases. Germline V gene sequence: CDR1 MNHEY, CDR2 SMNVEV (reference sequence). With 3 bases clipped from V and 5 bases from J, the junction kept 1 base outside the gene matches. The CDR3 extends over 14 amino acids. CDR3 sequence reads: CASSLGTGNEKLFF. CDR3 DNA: TGTGCCAGCAGTTTGGGGACAGGGAATGAAAAACTGTTTTTT.

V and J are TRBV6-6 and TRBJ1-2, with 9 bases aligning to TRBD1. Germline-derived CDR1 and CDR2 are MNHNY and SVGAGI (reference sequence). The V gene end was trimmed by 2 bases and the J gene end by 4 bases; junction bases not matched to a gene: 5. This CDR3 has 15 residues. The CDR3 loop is CASSYPGQGSYGYTF. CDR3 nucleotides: TGTGCCAGCAGTTACCCCGGACAGGGGAGCTATGGCTACACCTTC.

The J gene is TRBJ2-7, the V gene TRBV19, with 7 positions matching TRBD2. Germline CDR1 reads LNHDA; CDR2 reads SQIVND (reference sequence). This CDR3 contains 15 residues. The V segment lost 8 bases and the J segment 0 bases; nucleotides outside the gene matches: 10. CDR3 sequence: CASGPGRGSSYEQYF. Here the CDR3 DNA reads TGTGCCAGTGGCCCGGGGCGGGGGAGCTCCTACGAGCAGTACTTC.

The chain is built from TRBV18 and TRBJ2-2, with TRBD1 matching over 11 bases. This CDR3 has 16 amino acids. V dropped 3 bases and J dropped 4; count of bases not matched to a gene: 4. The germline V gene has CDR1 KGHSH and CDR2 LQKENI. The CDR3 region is CASSPPGQGGTGELFF. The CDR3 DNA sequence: TGTGCCAGCTCACCCCCGGGACAGGGGGGCACCGGGGAGCTGTTTTTT. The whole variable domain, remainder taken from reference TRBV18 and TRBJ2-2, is NAGVMQNPRHLVRRRGQEARLRCSPMKGHSHVYWYRQLPEEGLKFMVYLQKENIIDESGMPKERFSAEFPKEGPSILRIQQVVRGDSAAYFCASSPPGQGGTGELFFGEGSRLTVL.

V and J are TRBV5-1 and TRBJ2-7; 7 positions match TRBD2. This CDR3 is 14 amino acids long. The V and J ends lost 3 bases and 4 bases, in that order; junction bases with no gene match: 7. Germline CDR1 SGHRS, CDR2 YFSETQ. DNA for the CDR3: TGCGCCAGCAGCTCGGGGGTCGGGGGGTACGAGCAGTACGTC. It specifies CASSSGVGGYEQYV.

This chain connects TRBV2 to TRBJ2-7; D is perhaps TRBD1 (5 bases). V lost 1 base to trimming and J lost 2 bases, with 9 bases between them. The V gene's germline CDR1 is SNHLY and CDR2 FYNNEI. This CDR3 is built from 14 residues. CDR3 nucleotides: TGTGCCAGCAGTGAAGAACAGGCTCCCTACGAGCAGTACTTC. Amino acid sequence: CASSEEQAPYEQYF.